This record covers a single TCR beta chain. Trimming removed 1 base at V and 0 bases at J, with 16 bases between. In germline, CDR1 is SGHTA, CDR2 FQGNSA. The CDR3 has 18 residues. Authors' analysis steps: Reference gene primers were amplified, and this amplification served to estimate nucleated cell counts. Clones were read by immunoSEQ multiplex PCR, and TCRdb kept only the in-frame ones, dropping some. V, J and clone size are taken as reported in that table, and D and trimming were inferred from the DNA itself. The sample has about 170,000 clones; roughly 80% are singletons. The entry originates in a study of blood T cell repertoires in COVID-19. Study background: Whether acute or convalescent, the COVID-19 samples came from the United States, Italy and Spain. PBMCs, B-cell-depleted T cells, or T cells provided the cDNA or gDNA that made up the material.

This clonotype was sampled from a man aged 65 to 79 with active or convalescent COVID-19. This rearrangement joins TRBV7-2 to TRBJ1-5, with D possibly matching TRBD1 (5 bases). The specimen was peripheral blood. CDR3 DNA sequence: TGTGCCAGCAGCTTAGGCTCGGTGGGGGGTTATAGCAATCAGCCCCAGCATTTT. It is translated as CASSLGSVGGYSNQPQHF.